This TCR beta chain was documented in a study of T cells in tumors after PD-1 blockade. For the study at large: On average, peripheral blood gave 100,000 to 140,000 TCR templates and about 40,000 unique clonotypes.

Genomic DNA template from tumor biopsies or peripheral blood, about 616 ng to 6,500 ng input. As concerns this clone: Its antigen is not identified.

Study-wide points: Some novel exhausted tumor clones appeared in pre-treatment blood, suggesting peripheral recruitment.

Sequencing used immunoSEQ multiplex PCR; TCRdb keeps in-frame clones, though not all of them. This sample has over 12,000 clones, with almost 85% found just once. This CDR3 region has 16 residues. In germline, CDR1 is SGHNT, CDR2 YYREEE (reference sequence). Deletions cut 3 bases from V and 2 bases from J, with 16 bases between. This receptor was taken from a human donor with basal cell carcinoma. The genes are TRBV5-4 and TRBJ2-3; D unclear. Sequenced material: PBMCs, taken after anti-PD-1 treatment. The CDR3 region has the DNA TGTGCCAGCAGCTCTTCCCCGGACGGAACCACAGATACGCAGTATTTT. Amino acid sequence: CASSSSPDGTTDTQYF.